What follows are 6 T cell receptor beta chains derived from one specimen sequenced in a study of stem cell transplantation in POMP-related autoinflammatory disease. Here immunoSEQ multiplex PCR was the method, and the copy in TCRdb shows in-frame clones only, minus some. The table lists some 30,000 clones, around 90% of them singletons. Here the sequenced sample was CD4+ T cells from PBMCs, taken before stem cell transplantation. Receptor source: a human donor with POMP-related autoinflammation and immune dysregulation (PRAID).

J is TRBJ1-5 and V is TRBV28; 9 nucleotides match TRBD1. From germline, CDR1 is MDHEN and CDR2 SYDVKM. The junction had 5 bases not matched to a gene; V was cut back by 6 bases and J by 2 bases. The CDR3 covers 15 residues. The CDR3 coding sequence is TGTGCCAGCAGGCGACAGGGGGGGGGCAATCAGCCCCAGCATTTT. Translated: CASRRQGGGNQPQHF.

This clone was picked up a small number of times. The chain is built from TRBV6-6 and TRBJ1-5; D is perhaps TRBD1 (5 bases). V lost 1 base to trimming and J lost 3 bases, with 13 bases between them. The CDR3 contains 16 residues. CDR1 and CDR2 from the germline V gene are MNHNY and SVGAGI (reference sequence). CDR3 protein: CASSYWAGGVNQPQHF. The CDR3 DNA follows: TGTGCCAGCAGTTACTGGGCGGGGGGGGTCAATCAGCCCCAGCATTTT.

V gene TRBV19 combines with J gene TRBJ1-6, with TRBD1 matching 7 bases. The CDR3 runs 16 residues. The V gene's germline CDR1 is LNHDA and CDR2 SQIVND (reference sequence). The junction had 12 bases not matched to a gene; V was cut back by 6 bases and J by 7 bases. CDR3 sequence (DNA): TGTGCCAGTAGCCAACTACCGGGACAGCGGAATTCACCCCTCCACTTT. Its protein is CASSQLPGQRNSPLHF.

V and J are TRBV15 and TRBJ2-3; D may be TRBD1 (7 bases). Germline V gives CDR1 LNHNV, CDR2 YYDKDF (reference sequence). The CDR3 consists of 16 residues. Trimming stripped 0 bases from V and 5 bases from J, with 15 bases between. CDR3 in amino acids: CATSRDRDREVDTQYF. The CDR3 coding sequence is TGTGCCACCAGCAGAGATCGAGACAGGGAGGTAGATACGCAGTATTTT.

V gene TRBV5-1 combines with J gene TRBJ2-2; 7 bases match TRBD2. This CDR3 is built from 16 residues. Per germline, CDR1 SGHRS and CDR2 YFSETQ. V shed 0 bases, J shed 5 bases, and the junction held 7 bases outside the gene matches. The CDR3 is CASSLVSGMVTGELFF. DNA of the CDR3: TGCGCCAGCAGCTTGGTGAGCGGGATGGTGACCGGGGAGCTGTTTTTT.

The chain uses TRBV7-6 and TRBJ2-2; D is unresolved. Trimming took 2 bases from V and 0 from J, leaving 13 bases between them. Germline CDR1 and CDR2: SGHVS and FNYEAQ. The CDR3 is made up of 17 amino acids. The CDR3 sequence is CASSLMVTATNTGELFF. CDR3 DNA sequence: TGTGCCAGCAGCTTAATGGTGACTGCGACGAACACCGGGGAGCTGTTTTTT.